The rows below give T cell receptor beta chains drawn from one sample of a study of shared clonotypes between healthy human individuals. Method: immunoSEQ multiplex PCR; TCRdb's copy keeps in-frame clones and lacks some. Of 1.4 million to 1.5 million clones listed, roughly 96% were seen once; the top ten hold more than 0.9%. The specimen was naive CD4+ T cells sorted from blood. The receptors come from a man younger than 40 in good health. The CDR3 runs from the conserved cysteine through the conserved F or W. D genes are given only for firm matches. Some rows have no size entry. The others give once, few or many, or a class for an expanded clone.

j_gene: TRBJ2-5
v_gene: TRBV9
abundance: -
d_gene: TRBD2
CDR3nt: TGTGCCAGCAGCGTAGCCCTATTCGGGACTAGCGGAAATCAAGAGACCCAGTACTTC
CDR3aa: CASSVALFGTSGNQETQYF

j_gene: TRBJ2-6
v_gene: TRBV5-8
abundance: -
d_gene: -
CDR3nt: TGTGCCAGCAGCTTGTTCAGGTCTGGGGCCAACGTCCTGACTTTC
CDR3aa: CASSLFRSGANVLTF

j_gene: TRBJ1-2
v_gene: TRBV5-4
abundance: -
d_gene: -
CDR3nt: TGTGCCAGCAGCTCCCCCCGGCGGGAGCTTGGCTATGGCTACACCTTC
CDR3aa: CASSSPRRELGYGYTF

j_gene: TRBJ2-5
v_gene: TRBV7-6
abundance: -
d_gene: TRBD2
CDR3nt: TGTGCCAGCAGCATAAGGGAGGGCGAGACCCAGTACTTC
CDR3aa: CASSIREGETQYF

j_gene: TRBJ2-3
v_gene: TRBV7-2
abundance: once
d_gene: TRBD2
CDR3nt: TGTGCCAGCAGCCCCTGGTTCGTAGGTGATGGCGGGAGTCTCGATACGCAGTATTTT
CDR3aa: CASSPWFVGDGGSLDTQYF

j_gene: TRBJ2-1
v_gene: TRBV27
abundance: -
d_gene: -
CDR3nt: TGTGCCAGCAGTTTACTTCGTGGTGAGCAGTTCTTC
CDR3aa: CASSLLRGEQFF

j_gene: TRBJ2-3
v_gene: TRBV28
abundance: -
d_gene: -
CDR3nt: TGTGCCAGCAGTCACCGAGACCACTTAGGGAGCACAGATACGCAGTATTTT
CDR3aa: CASSHRDHLGSTDTQYF

j_gene: TRBJ1-1
v_gene: TRBV6-1
abundance: once
d_gene: -
CDR3nt: TGTGCCAGCAGTGAACAGGGAGGGGGCACTGAAGCTTTCTTT
CDR3aa: CASSEQGGGTEAFF

j_gene: TRBJ2-7
v_gene: TRBV11-2
abundance: -
d_gene: -
CDR3nt: TGTGCCAGCAGCTTACATCAGGGGGGCGAATACGAGCAGTACTTC
CDR3aa: CASSLHQGGEYEQYF

j_gene: TRBJ2-5
v_gene: TRBV5-4
abundance: once
d_gene: -
CDR3nt: TGTGCCAGCAGCTTGGGAGACCAAGAGACCCAGTACTTC
CDR3aa: CASSLGDQETQYF

j_gene: TRBJ2-7
v_gene: TRBV5-8
abundance: -
d_gene: -
CDR3nt: TGTGCCAGCAGCCCGGGGGACGGACGCACCCTATCCTTC
CDR3aa: CASSPGDGRTLSF

j_gene: TRBJ2-2
v_gene: TRBV2
abundance: -
d_gene: TRBD2
CDR3nt: TGTGCCAGCAGTGGGGAACTAGCGGCAGTAACTACCGGGGAGCTGTTTTTT
CDR3aa: CASSGELAAVTTGELFF

j_gene: TRBJ2-7
v_gene: TRBV6-1
abundance: -
d_gene: TRBD2
CDR3nt: TGTGCCAGCAAAGAACCGACTAGCGGGAGCGACGAGCAGTACTTC
CDR3aa: CASKEPTSGSDEQYF

j_gene: TRBJ2-2
v_gene: TRBV28
abundance: -
d_gene: -
CDR3nt: TGTGCCAGCAGTTCGCACCCCGGGGAGCTGTTTTTT
CDR3aa: CASSSHPGELFF

j_gene: TRBJ2-2
v_gene: TRBV7-2
abundance: -
d_gene: TRBD1
CDR3nt: TGTGCCAGCAGCATTGGGACAGGGTGGGTCGGGGAGCTGTTTTTT
CDR3aa: CASSIGTGWVGELFF

j_gene: TRBJ2-1
v_gene: TRBV6-5
abundance: -
d_gene: -
CDR3nt: TGTGCCAGCAGTTACTCGCCCAAATGGAATGAGCAGTTCTTC
CDR3aa: CASSYSPKWNEQFF

j_gene: TRBJ2-7
v_gene: TRBV11-2
abundance: -
d_gene: -
CDR3nt: TGTGCCAGCAGCTCGACAGGGAGGTACGAGCAGTACTTC
CDR3aa: CASSSTGRYEQYF

j_gene: TRBJ2-1
v_gene: TRBV5-1
abundance: -
d_gene: TRBD1
CDR3nt: TGCGCCAGCAGCTCGGGACAGCTAAGCGCTGAGCAGTTCTTC
CDR3aa: CASSSGQLSAEQFF

j_gene: TRBJ2-2
v_gene: TRBV19
abundance: -
d_gene: TRBD1
CDR3nt: TGTGCCAGTAGTATAGGACAGGGCCCCGGGGAGCTGTTTTTT
CDR3aa: CASSIGQGPGELFF

j_gene: TRBJ2-2
v_gene: TRBV6-5
abundance: -
d_gene: -
CDR3nt: TGTGCCAGCAGTCTCGGACTCTACACCGGGGAGCTGTTTTTT
CDR3aa: CASSLGLYTGELFF

j_gene: TRBJ2-3
v_gene: TRBV5-4
abundance: -
d_gene: TRBD2
CDR3nt: TGTGCCAGCAGCTGGGGACTAGCGGGAGGCGATACGCAGTATTTT
CDR3aa: CASSWGLAGGDTQYF

j_gene: TRBJ2-1
v_gene: TRBV4-1
abundance: -
d_gene: TRBD2
CDR3nt: TGCGCCAGCAGCCAAGATGTGGAGACTAGCGGGAGTGGGGACTACAATGAGCAGTTCTTC
CDR3aa: CASSQDVETSGSGDYNEQFF

j_gene: TRBJ1-4
v_gene: TRBV7-8
abundance: once
d_gene: -
CDR3nt: TGTGCCAGCAGCTTAGGTTATCGGGGTACAGCGGAGGCAGGTAGTGAAAAACTGTTTTTT
CDR3aa: CASSLGYRGTAEAGSEKLFF

j_gene: TRBJ1-1
v_gene: TRBV5-4
abundance: -
d_gene: -
CDR3nt: TGTGCCAGCAGCTTTACCCAGGGCTCTACTGAAGCTTTCTTT
CDR3aa: CASSFTQGSTEAFF

j_gene: TRBJ2-1
v_gene: TRBV5-1
abundance: -
d_gene: TRBD2
CDR3nt: TGCGCCAGCAGACGGACTAGCGGGAGGAATGAGCAGTTCTTC
CDR3aa: CASRRTSGRNEQFF

j_gene: TRBJ1-5
v_gene: TRBV5-6
abundance: -
d_gene: -
CDR3nt: TGTGCCAGCAGCTTGAATCCGGGGGATCAGCCCCAGCATTTT
CDR3aa: CASSLNPGDQPQHF

j_gene: TRBJ2-1
v_gene: TRBV5-8
abundance: -
d_gene: TRBD2
CDR3nt: TGTGCCAGCAGCTCTTTGGGACTAGCGGGAGGGACCTCCTACAATGAGCAGTTCTTC
CDR3aa: CASSSLGLAGGTSYNEQFF

j_gene: TRBJ1-2
v_gene: TRBV18
abundance: -
d_gene: -
CDR3nt: TGTGCCAGCTCACCCCTAGGCACAGTAGCCTTAAACTATGGCTACACCTTC
CDR3aa: CASSPLGTVALNYGYTF

j_gene: TRBJ2-7
v_gene: TRBV2
abundance: -
d_gene: TRBD2
CDR3nt: TGTGCCAGCAATGGACTAGCGGGAGGGCCACACTCCTACGAGCAGTACTTC
CDR3aa: CASNGLAGGPHSYEQYF

j_gene: TRBJ2-3
v_gene: TRBV5-6
abundance: -
d_gene: TRBD2
CDR3nt: TGTGCCAGCAGCTTGTTTGGACTAGTGAACACAGATACGCAGTATTTT
CDR3aa: CASSLFGLVNTDTQYF

j_gene: TRBJ1-2
v_gene: TRBV30
abundance: once
d_gene: -
CDR3nt: TGTGCCTGGAATCAGGGGCGCTGGGGCTACACCTTC
CDR3aa: CAWNQGRWGYTF

j_gene: TRBJ2-4
v_gene: TRBV27
abundance: -
d_gene: TRBD2
CDR3nt: TGTGCCAGCAGATCTAGCGGAATTTTAAACATTCAGTACTTC
CDR3aa: CASRSSGILNIQYF

j_gene: TRBJ2-1
v_gene: TRBV11-2
abundance: -
d_gene: TRBD2
CDR3nt: TGTGCCAGCAGCTTAGTCGGGACTAGCGGGAGTAGGTATGAGCAGTTCTTC
CDR3aa: CASSLVGTSGSRYEQFF

j_gene: TRBJ2-2
v_gene: TRBV2
abundance: -
d_gene: TRBD2
CDR3nt: TGTGCCGCCAGGGCGGGAGGATACACCGGGGAGCTGTTTTTT
CDR3aa: CAARAGGYTGELFF

j_gene: TRBJ2-1
v_gene: TRBV9
abundance: -
d_gene: -
CDR3nt: TGTGCCAGCAGCCCTTGGGACACACGTGGCAATGAGCAGTTCTTC
CDR3aa: CASSPWDTRGNEQFF

j_gene: TRBJ1-2
v_gene: TRBV15
abundance: -
d_gene: -
CDR3nt: TGTGCCACCAGCAGCCACTCCCAGGGGCCCTCCTATGGCTACACCTTC
CDR3aa: CATSSHSQGPSYGYTF

j_gene: TRBJ2-1
v_gene: TRBV9
abundance: -
d_gene: -
CDR3nt: TGTGCCAGCAGCGTTGGGGGGGCGATTAGCAATGAGCAGTTCTTC
CDR3aa: CASSVGGAISNEQFF

j_gene: TRBJ2-3
v_gene: TRBV7-2
abundance: -
d_gene: TRBD1
CDR3nt: TGTGCCAGCACCCCTTGGACAGGGCCACCACCAGATACGCAGTATTTT
CDR3aa: CASTPWTGPPPDTQYF

j_gene: TRBJ2-3
v_gene: TRBV10-1
abundance: -
d_gene: TRBD1
CDR3nt: TGCGCCAGCAGTCCACAGGGGGGAAGCACAGATACGCAGTATTTT
CDR3aa: CASSPQGGSTDTQYF

j_gene: TRBJ2-1
v_gene: TRBV19
abundance: -
d_gene: TRBD2
CDR3nt: TGTGCCAGTAGTATAGCTCCCGGGACTAGCGGTTACAATGAGCAGTTCTTC
CDR3aa: CASSIAPGTSGYNEQFF